A single sample is the source of the 15 T cell receptor beta chains below, sequenced in a study of blood T cell repertoires in COVID-19. Clones were sequenced by immunoSEQ multiplex PCR, and TCRdb holds only the in-frame ones, with some missing. Here the sample spans about 230,000 clones, roughly 91% being singletons. Material for sequencing was PBMCs or T cells enriched from blood (not recorded which). These receptors were taken from a woman in her 30s with acute COVID-19.

This chain uses TRBV5-1 with TRBJ2-7; D may be TRBD1 (6 bases). The V gene lost 1 base and the J gene lost 0 bases, with 11 bases spanning the gap. Germline values: CDR1 SGHRS, CDR2 YFSETQ. The CDR3 is made up of 15 amino acids. The DNA for the CDR3 is TGCGCCAGCAGCTTGTGGGACACCTTCTCCTACGAGCAGTACTTC. Residues: CASSLWDTFSYEQYF.

The chain has TRBV5-6 and TRBJ1-5; possible D gene TRBD1, 5 bases. CDR3 length: 13 amino acids. V was clipped by 2 bases and J by 7 bases, with 10 bases between them. The germline CDR1 and CDR2 sequences are SGHDT and YYEEEE. The CDR3 nucleotides read TGTGCCAGCAGCTTAGGGGTGGACCAGCCCCAGCATTTT. It codes for CASSLGVDQPQHF.

The rearrangement uses TRBV6-5 and TRBJ2-3; D perhaps matches TRBD1 (5 bases). Per the germline V gene, CDR1 is MNHEY and CDR2 is SVGAGI. This CDR3 region has 14 residues. The V gene lost 0 bases and the J gene lost 3 bases, with 7 bases spanning the gap. In nucleotides, the CDR3 is TGTGCCAGCAGTTACTCGTCAGGGACAGATACGCAGTATTTT. This gives the protein CASSYSSGTDTQYF.

For the CDR3, the DNA is TGCGCCAGCAGTGATGCCGGGAAACACACTGAAGCTTTCTTT. It is translated as CASSDAGKHTEAFF. This chain uses TRBV10-1 with TRBJ1-1, with D unresolved. Trimming took 3 bases from V and 3 from J, leaving 11 bases between them. The CDR3 spans 14 residues. CDR1 and CDR2 from the germline V gene are WNHNN and SYGVQD (reference sequence).

The rearrangement joins TRBV7-2 to TRBJ1-5; 9 bases match TRBD1. CDR3 length equals 14 residues. CDR1 is SGHTA, CDR2 FQGNSA, per germline. The junction had 6 bases not matched to a gene; V was cut back by 6 bases and J by 6 bases. The CDR3 coding sequence is TGTGCCAGCAGAGCGACAGGGGGTGGTCAGCCCCAGCATTTT. It codes for CASRATGGGQPQHF.

V and J are TRBV30 and TRBJ1-1; no reliable D call. CDR3 length: 11 amino acids. Germline V lookup: CDR1 GTSNPN, CDR2 SVGIG (reference sequence). V lost 4 bases, J lost 2 bases, and 5 bases lay in between. The CDR3 loop is CAWTFNTEAFF. Written as DNA, the CDR3 is TGTGCCTGGACCTTTAACACTGAAGCTTTCTTT.

This chain connects TRBV18 to TRBJ1-2, with no clear D. Germline V gene lookup returns CDR1 KGHSH and CDR2 LQKENI. The CDR3 is made up of 14 amino acids. Between the trimmed V and J ends, which lost 3 bases and 4 bases, there was a span of 12 bases. Here the CDR3 reads CASSPISVPYGYTF. CDR3 sequence (DNA): TGTGCCAGCTCACCTATCTCGGTCCCCTATGGCTACACCTTC.

This chain connects TRBV2 to TRBJ1-5; D perhaps matches TRBD1 (5 bases). V was pared by 6 bases and J by 1 base, with 10 bases between. The CDR3 consists of 14 residues. CDR1 and CDR2 (germline): SNHLY, FYNNEI. The CDR3 sequence is CASRDGQSNQPQHF. The CDR3 DNA reads as TGTGCCAGCAGGGACGGACAAAGCAATCAGCCCCAGCATTTT. The full variable domain, in which reference TRBV2 and TRBJ1-5 provide the parts outside the CDR3, is EPEVTQTPSHQVTQMGQEVILRCVPISNHLYFYWYRQILGQKVEFLVSFYNNEISEKSEIFDDQFSVERPDGSNFTLKIRSTKLEDSAMYFCASRDGQSNQPQHFGDGTRLSIL.

This chain links TRBV2 with TRBJ1-4; 8 bases fit TRBD1. The CDR3 is made up of 15 amino acids. The trim removed 6 bases at V and 5 bases at J, leaving 8 bases unmatched. Germline CDR1 and CDR2: SNHLY and FYNNEI. The CDR3, as DNA: TGTGCCAGCAGGGCCGGACAGGGCGAGAATGAAAAACTGTTTTTT. Translation gives CASRAGQGENEKLFF.

The chain couples TRBV19 to TRBJ2-4; unclear D gene. The CDR3 loop spans 14 amino acids. The germline gives CDR1 LNHDA, CDR2 SQIVND (reference sequence). V was shortened by 7 bases and J by 0 bases, with 10 bases between the two germline ends. The CDR3 is CASKDQLAKNIQYF. The CDR3 nucleotides read TGTGCCAGTAAAGATCAACTAGCCAAAAACATTCAGTACTTC. The full variable domain, its missing parts supplied by reference TRBV19 and TRBJ2-4, is DGGITQSPKYLFRKEGQNVTLSCEQNLNHDAMYWYRQDPGQGLRLIYYSQIVNDFQKGDIAEGYSVSREKKESFPLTVTSAQKNPTAFYLCASKDQLAKNIQYFGAGTRLSVL.

This chain connects TRBV19 to TRBJ1-2; D uncertain. The CDR3 sequence is 12 residues long. Between the trimmed V and J ends, which lost 7 bases and 3 bases, there was a span of 9 bases. Germline CDR1 reads LNHDA; CDR2 reads SQIVND (reference sequence). The CDR3 coding sequence is TGTGCCAGTACGAGTCCCTACTATGGCTACACCTTC. It translates to CASTSPYYGYTF.

The chain is built from TRBV25-1 and TRBJ1-1; maybe TRBD1 (5 bases). The CDR3 is 14 residues long. The germline V gene encodes CDR1 MGHDK and CDR2 SYGVNS. V was trimmed by 8 bases and J by 3 bases, leaving 16 bases between them. The CDR3 DNA reads TGTGCCAGCCGGGGGGGTACGGGTTACACTGAAGCTTTCTTT. Its translation is CASRGGTGYTEAFF.

J is TRBJ1-6 and V is TRBV5-1; the D gene is possibly TRBD1 (6 bases). The V end lost 0 bases, the J end lost 10 bases, and 20 bases lay between the germline ends. The CDR3 runs 17 residues. CDR1 and CDR2 (germline): SGHRS, YFSETQ. CDR3 DNA sequence: TGCGCCAGCAGCTTGGAGGCGGGCGGGGGGCTCGGCTCACCCCTCCACTTT. Residues: CASSLEAGGGLGSPLHF.

V is TRBV3-1 (or the pseudogene TRBV3-2) and J is TRBJ2-7, with 7 positions matching TRBD2. Germline-derived CDR1 and CDR2 are LGHDT and YNNKEL (reference sequence). CDR3 size: 15 residues. Losses at the gene ends were 4 bases for V and 3 bases for J; bases not matched to a gene: 9. The CDR3, as DNA: TGTGCCAGCAGCCTGGGCGGGGGACTGAGCTACGAGCAGTACTTC. Protein product: CASSLGGGLSYEQYF.

The gene calls are TRBV19 and TRBJ1-1; D perhaps matches TRBD1 (5 bases). The CDR3 covers 14 residues. CDR1 is LNHDA, CDR2 SQIVND, per germline (reference sequence). V lost 2 bases and J 0 bases, leaving 7 bases between the germline ends. DNA for the CDR3: TGTGCCAGTAGTATAACCAGGGTGAACACTGAAGCTTTCTTT. It encodes CASSITRVNTEAFF. Combining the CDR3 with reference TRBV19 and TRBJ1-1 gives the whole variable domain DGGITQSPKYLFRKEGQNVTLSCEQNLNHDAMYWYRQDPGQGLRLIYYSQIVNDFQKGDIAEGYSVSREKKESFPLTVTSAQKNPTAFYLCASSITRVNTEAFFGQGTRLTVV.